This T cell receptor beta chain was recorded in a study of T cell responses to AZD1222 COVID-19 vaccine. Data came from immunoSEQ multiplex PCR; TCRdb stores just in-frame clones and leaves some out. The sample includes about 150,000 clones, 90% seen only once; the top ten take 18%. As for this clone: The antigen remains unidentified.

The study, taken as a whole, reports: Only a handful of AZD1222 recipients, about six in all, had baseline seropositivity.

The sequencing used peripheral blood, collected on day 0 of AZD1222 vaccination. This receptor was obtained from an adult in good health.

Here the CDR3 reads CASSPRTISSGNTIYF. CDR3 nucleotides: TGTGCCAGCTCACCACGTACGATTAGCTCTGGAAACACCATATATTTT. The J gene is TRBJ1-3, the V gene TRBV18; the D is unclear. The germline V and J ends were trimmed by 1 base and 0 bases, with 10 bases remaining between them. The CDR3 spans 16 residues. Looked up from germline, CDR1 is KGHSH and CDR2 is LQKENI.